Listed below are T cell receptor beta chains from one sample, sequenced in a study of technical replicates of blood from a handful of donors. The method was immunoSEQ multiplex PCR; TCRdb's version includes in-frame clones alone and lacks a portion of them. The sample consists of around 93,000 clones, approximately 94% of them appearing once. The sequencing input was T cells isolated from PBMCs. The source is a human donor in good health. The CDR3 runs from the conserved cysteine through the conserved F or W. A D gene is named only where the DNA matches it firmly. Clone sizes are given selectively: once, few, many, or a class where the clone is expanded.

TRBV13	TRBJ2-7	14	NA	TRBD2	TGTGCCAGTCGAATAGCGGGAGTGAAGTACGAGCAGTACTTC	CASRIAGVKYEQYF
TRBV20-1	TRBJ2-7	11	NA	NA	TGCAGTGCCGCTGGAGCCTACGAGCAGTACTTC	CSAAGAYEQYF
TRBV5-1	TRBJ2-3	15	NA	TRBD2	TGCGCCAGCAGCTTGGGTAGCGGGAACACAGATACGCAGTATTTT	CASSLGSGNTDTQYF
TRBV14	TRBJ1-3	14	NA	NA	TGTGCCAGCAGCCCTACCCGTTTAGCCGCGACCATATATTTT	CASSPTRLAATIYF
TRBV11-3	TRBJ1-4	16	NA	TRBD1	TGTGCCAGCAGCTTAGTAGGGGGCAGCGGTAATGAAAAACTGTTTTTT	CASSLVGGSGNEKLFF
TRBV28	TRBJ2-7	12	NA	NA	TGTGCCAGCAGTTTAGGCAGCTACGAGCAGTACTTC	CASSLGSYEQYF
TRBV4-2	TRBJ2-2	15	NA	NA	TGTGCCAGCAGCCATATTTTCCGGGGGACCGGGGAGCTGTTTTTT	CASSHIFRGTGELFF
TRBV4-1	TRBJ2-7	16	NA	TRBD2	TGCGCCAGCAGCCAATTCGTGACTAGCGCATCCTACGAGCAGTACTTC	CASSQFVTSASYEQYF
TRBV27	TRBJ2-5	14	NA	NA	TGTGCCAGCAGTTTATGGTACAGGGATGAGACCCAGTACTTC	CASSLWYRDETQYF
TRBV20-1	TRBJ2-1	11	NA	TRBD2	TGCAGTGCCTATAGCGGGAGCGAGCAGTTCTTC	CSAYSGSEQFF
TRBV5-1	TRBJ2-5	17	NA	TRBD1	TGCGCCAGCAGCTTGGGAGGGGGACAGGGAGGCCAAGAGACCCAGTACTTC	CASSLGGGQGGQETQYF
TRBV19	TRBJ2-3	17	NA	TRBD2	TGTGCCAGTAGTCCAAGGACTAGCGGAACAAGCACAGATACGCAGTATTTT	CASSPRTSGTSTDTQYF
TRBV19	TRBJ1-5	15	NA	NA	TGTGCCAGTAGTATAGTGAGTCAGGGGAATCAGCCCCAGCATTTT	CASSIVSQGNQPQHF
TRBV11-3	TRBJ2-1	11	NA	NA	TGTGCCAGCAGGACCAGGGATGAGCAGTTCTTC	CASRTRDEQFF
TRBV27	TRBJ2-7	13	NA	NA	TGTGCCAGCAGTCCACTAGGGTCCTACGAGCAGTACTTC	CASSPLGSYEQYF
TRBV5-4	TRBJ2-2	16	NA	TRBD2	TGTGCCAGCAGCCCCCGGACTAGCGGGAGCACCGGGGAGCTGTTTTTT	CASSPRTSGSTGELFF
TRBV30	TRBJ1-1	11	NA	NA	TGTGCCTGGAGGAACGGGATTGAAGCTTTCTTT	CAWRNGIEAFF
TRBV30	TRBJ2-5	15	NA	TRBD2	TGTGCCTGGAGTGTACAACTAGCGGGACAAGAGACCCAGTACTTC	CAWSVQLAGQETQYF
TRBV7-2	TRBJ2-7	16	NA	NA	TGTGCCAGCAGCTTAGCGCCTTCGGGGGTTGGCTACGAGCAGTACTTC	CASSLAPSGVGYEQYF
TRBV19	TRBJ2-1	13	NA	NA	TGTGCCAGTAGTCTAGGGACTTACAATGAGCAGTTCTTC	CASSLGTYNEQFF
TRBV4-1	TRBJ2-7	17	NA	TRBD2	TGCGCCAGCAGCGCCGGGACTAGCGGGATGACCTCCTACGAGCAGTACTTC	CASSAGTSGMTSYEQYF
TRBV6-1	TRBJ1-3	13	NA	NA	TGTGCCAGCAGTGACCCAACTGGAAACACCATATATTTT	CASSDPTGNTIYF
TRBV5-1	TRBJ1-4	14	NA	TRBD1	TGCGCCAGCAGCCCGGGACAGGATAATGAAAAACTGTTTTTT	CASSPGQDNEKLFF
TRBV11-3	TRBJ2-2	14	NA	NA	TGTGCCAGCAGCTTAGAAGGGGCGACCGGGGAGCTGTTTTTT	CASSLEGATGELFF
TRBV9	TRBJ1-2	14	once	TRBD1	TGTGCCAGCAGCGTTGGTCCCGGGACAGAAGGCTACACCTTC	CASSVGPGTEGYTF
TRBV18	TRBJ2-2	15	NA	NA	TGTGCCAGCTCAGGCAGTGGCAGGGTCACCGGGGAGCTGTTTTTT	CASSGSGRVTGELFF